The following is a T cell receptor beta chain sequence with its context. Its antigen is not identified. Only in-frame clones appear in the TCRdb table, and some are missing; sequencing was by immunoSEQ multiplex PCR. The table shows 80,000 to 100,000 clones, with 80% to 90% occurring only once. The germline CDR1 and CDR2 sequences are SGHDN and FVKESK. V gave up 1 base and J gave up 6 bases, with 6 bases separating them. The CDR3 is 13 amino acids. This specimen belongs to a study of T cell responses to AZD1222 COVID-19 vaccine. Study-level points and caveats: The study reported that nearly half of spike-specific TCRs target unmutated variant regions. Donors skewed white British and female; clonal diversity was possibly underestimated. Following two doses of AZD1222, Spike-specific TCR breadth and depth rose.

This clonotype originated in an adult in good health. This specimen was peripheral blood, taken on day 0 of AZD1222 vaccination. The chain couples TRBV14 to TRBJ2-2; maybe TRBD1 (5 bases). The CDR3 spells CASSQARAGELFF. CDR3 in DNA: TGTGCCAGCAGCCAAGCCAGGGCCGGGGAGCTGTTTTTT.